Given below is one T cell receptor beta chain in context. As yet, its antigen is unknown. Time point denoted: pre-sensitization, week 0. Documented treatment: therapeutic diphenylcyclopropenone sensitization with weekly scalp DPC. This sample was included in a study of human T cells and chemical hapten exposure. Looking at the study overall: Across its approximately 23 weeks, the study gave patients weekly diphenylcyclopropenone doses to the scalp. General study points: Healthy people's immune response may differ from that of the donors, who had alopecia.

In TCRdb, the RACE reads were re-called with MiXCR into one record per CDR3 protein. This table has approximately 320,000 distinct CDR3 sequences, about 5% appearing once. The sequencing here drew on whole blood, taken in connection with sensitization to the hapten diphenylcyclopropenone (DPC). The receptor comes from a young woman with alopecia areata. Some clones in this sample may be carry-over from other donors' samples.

CDR3 DNA sequence: TGTGCCAGCAGCCAGGGGTACGGGACGAGAAGCACAGATACGCAGTATTTT. Protein sequence: CASSQGYGTRSTDTQYF. The rearrangement uses TRBV7-3 and TRBJ2-3; tentative D call: TRBD1 (6 bases). Trimming stripped 5 bases from V and 0 bases from J, with 18 bases between. The CDR3 runs 17 residues. Germline loops: CDR1 SGHTA, CDR2 FQGTGA.